A selection of T cell receptor beta chains follows, all from one sample in a study of Ad26.COV2.S vaccination and SARS-CoV-2 variants. The protocol was immunoSEQ multiplex PCR, while the TCRdb copy is restricted to in-frame clones and leaves out a portion. Among roughly 450,000 clones listed, approximately 92% were seen once. Material: peripheral blood, obtained in a trial of Ad26.COV2.S vaccine versus placebo. Source of these receptors: a person between 18 and 60 years old who received the Ad26.COV2.S COVID-19 vaccine or a placebo. Both conserved end residues are part of each CDR3. D genes are given only for firm matches. Clone size is shown for a subset of rows, as once, few, many or a class of expanded clone.

v_gene	abundance	d_gene	j_gene	CDR3aa	CDR3nt
TRBV3-1/TRBV3-2	NA	TRBD1	TRBJ2-7	CASSPLRTGHYEQYF	TGTGCCAGCAGCCCGCTTCGGACAGGGCACTACGAGCAGTACTTC
TRBV11-2	NA	NA	TRBJ1-3	CAEESSGNTIYF	TGTGCGGAAGAGTCCTCTGGAAACACCATATATTTT
TRBV25-1	NA	NA	TRBJ2-5	CASSEGTPETQYF	TGTGCCAGCAGTGAGGGGACCCCGGAGACCCAGTACTTC
TRBV28	NA	NA	TRBJ2-7	CASTTPRHEQYF	TGTGCCAGCACCACTCCCCGCCACGAGCAGTACTTC
TRBV18	NA	TRBD2	TRBJ2-1	CASSPGLAGVGEQFF	TGTGCCAGCTCACCTGGACTAGCGGGAGTAGGTGAGCAGTTCTTC
TRBV11-2	once	TRBD1	TRBJ2-7	CASSPYRGEQYF	TGTGCCAGCAGCCCATACAGGGGCGAGCAGTACTTC
TRBV5-4	NA	TRBD2	TRBJ2-1	CASSTRTSGGNEQFF	TGTGCCAGCAGCACCAGGACTAGCGGGGGGAATGAGCAGTTCTTC
TRBV27	once	TRBD2	TRBJ2-7	CASSLSSPGLAGYGHEQYF	TGTGCCAGCAGTTTATCCTCTCCGGGACTAGCGGGATACGGGCATGAGCAGTACTTC
TRBV18	NA	TRBD1	TRBJ1-2	CASSQDREDYGYTF	TGTGCCAGCTCACAAGACAGGGAGGACTATGGCTACACCTTC
TRBV2	NA	NA	TRBJ2-5	CASSEQGQETQYF	TGTGCCAGCAGTGAGCAGGGGCAAGAGACCCAGTACTTC
TRBV5-1	NA	TRBD2	TRBJ2-7	CASSLGTSAAYEQYF	TGCGCCAGCAGCTTGGGGACTAGCGCTGCCTACGAGCAGTACTTC
TRBV29-1	NA	NA	TRBJ2-7	CSVGGDRAAQGSYEQYF	TGCAGCGTCGGGGGGGACAGGGCGGCTCAAGGCTCCTACGAGCAGTACTTC
TRBV6-4	few	TRBD2	TRBJ2-2	CASSELAGAAGELFF	TGTGCCAGCAGTGAGCTAGCGGGAGCGGCCGGGGAGCTGTTTTTT
TRBV9	few	NA	TRBJ2-1	CASSVAPGGEQFF	TGTGCCAGCAGCGTAGCGCCGGGCGGCGAGCAGTTCTTC
TRBV7-9	NA	TRBD2	TRBJ2-1	CASSLGLAGGFDEQFF	TGTGCCAGCAGCTTAGGACTAGCGGGAGGTTTCGATGAGCAGTTCTTC
TRBV11-2	NA	NA	TRBJ2-2	CASSLERQLMNTGELFF	TGTGCCAGCAGCTTAGAAAGGCAGCTAATGAACACCGGGGAGCTGTTTTTT
TRBV2	NA	NA	TRBJ1-3	CASSEAGNTIYF	TGTGCCAGCAGCGAGGCAGGAAACACCATATATTTT
TRBV9	NA	TRBD2	TRBJ2-3	CASSTKLAGVFTDTQYF	TGTGCCAGCAGCACCAAACTAGCGGGAGTCTTCACAGATACGCAGTATTTT
TRBV3-1/TRBV3-2	NA	TRBD2	TRBJ2-5	CASSFLAGDETQYF	TGTGCCAGCAGCTTTTTAGCGGGAGATGAGACCCAGTACTTC
TRBV5-1	NA	NA	TRBJ2-1	CASSLTSHRSSHSEQFF	TGCGCCAGCAGCTTGACCAGCCACAGGAGTAGTCATAGTGAGCAGTTCTTC
TRBV15	NA	NA	TRBJ1-1	CATSSYTGNTEAFF	TGTGCCACCAGCAGCTATACAGGAAACACTGAAGCTTTCTTT
TRBV2	NA	NA	TRBJ2-7	CASRATTNPYEQYF	TGTGCCAGCAGGGCGACAACTAATCCCTACGAGCAGTACTTC
TRBV6-5	once	TRBD1	TRBJ1-3	CASSYRGTGGNTIYF	TGTGCCAGCAGCTACCGGGGGACAGGGGGAAACACCATATATTTT
TRBV11-3	NA	NA	TRBJ2-1	CASSFGGSSYNEQFF	TGTGCCAGCAGCTTTGGGGGAAGCTCCTACAATGAGCAGTTCTTC
TRBV9	NA	TRBD2	TRBJ2-7	CASSGLAGDLYYEQYF	TGTGCCAGCAGTGGACTAGCGGGAGACTTGTACTACGAGCAGTACTTC
TRBV5-4	NA	TRBD1	TRBJ2-7	CASSPGQTYEQYF	TGTGCCAGCAGCCCGGGACAGACCTACGAGCAGTACTTC
TRBV5-1	NA	NA	TRBJ2-3	CASSPLVRSTDTQYF	TGCGCCAGCAGCCCACTAGTGCGTAGCACAGATACGCAGTATTTT
TRBV20-1	NA	TRBD1	TRBJ1-5	CSASLTPGQGANQPQHF	TGCAGTGCTAGTTTAACCCCGGGACAGGGGGCAAATCAGCCCCAGCATTTT
TRBV20-1	NA	NA	TRBJ2-3	CSASSGPDENTDTQYF	TGCAGTGCTAGTAGTGGGCCAGATGAGAACACAGATACGCAGTATTTT
TRBV19	NA	TRBD1	TRBJ2-5	CASSPNGQGAETQYF	TGTGCCAGTAGTCCCAACGGACAGGGGGCAGAGACCCAGTACTTC
TRBV7-2	once	NA	TRBJ2-1	CASSLGTSLDNEQFF	TGTGCCAGCAGCTTAGGGACAAGCCTGGACAATGAGCAGTTCTTC
TRBV10-2	once	TRBD1	TRBJ1-3	CASRGTASSGNTIYF	TGCGCCAGCAGGGGGACAGCGAGCTCTGGAAACACCATATATTTT
TRBV30	NA	NA	TRBJ1-2	CAWTGHAIYGYTF	TGTGCCTGGACAGGACACGCTATCTATGGCTACACCTTC
TRBV6-5	NA	NA	TRBJ1-5	CASSYGVGEGQPQHF	TGTGCCAGCAGTTACGGGGTGGGGGAAGGACAGCCCCAGCATTTT
TRBV7-4	once	TRBD1	TRBJ2-7	CASSPRSGVGTGDSVPPYEQYF	TGTGCCAGCAGCCCTAGATCGGGGGTGGGGACAGGGGACTCCGTTCCTCCTTACGAGCAGTACTTC
TRBV5-4	NA	NA	TRBJ2-1	CASSLGWGDNEQFF	TGTGCCAGCAGCTTGGGGTGGGGGGACAATGAGCAGTTCTTC
TRBV28	NA	NA	TRBJ2-7	CASRLGGHYEQYF	TGTGCCAGCCGGTTGGGGGGGCACTACGAGCAGTACTTC
TRBV7-2	NA	NA	TRBJ2-1	CASSLGGHNEQFF	TGTGCCAGCAGCTTAGGAGGGCACAATGAGCAGTTCTTC
TRBV5-1	NA	TRBD2	TRBJ2-7	CASAPAGDYEQYF	TGCGCCAGCGCCCCAGCGGGGGATTACGAGCAGTACTTC
TRBV15	NA	NA	TRBJ2-7	CATSSGSSRRIVDEQYF	TGTGCCACCAGCTCCGGATCTTCGAGGAGGATCGTAGACGAGCAGTACTTC
TRBV20-1	NA	NA	TRBJ2-1	CSGRGDEQFF	TGCAGTGGGCGGGGAGATGAGCAGTTCTTC
TRBV6-5	NA	NA	TRBJ2-7	CASSYWGATQTYEQYF	TGTGCCAGCAGTTACTGGGGAGCGACTCAAACCTACGAGCAGTACTTC
TRBV7-9	NA	NA	TRBJ2-3	CASSAPDTQYF	TGTGCCAGCAGCGCTCCAGATACGCAGTATTTT
TRBV6-2/TRBV6-3	few	NA	TRBJ1-2	CASSYTQGSHGYTF	TGTGCCAGCAGTTACACACAGGGTTCACATGGCTACACCTTC
TRBV4-3	NA	NA	TRBJ2-7	CASSQRSDPGFSYEQYF	TGCGCCAGCAGCCAGAGATCTGACCCTGGGTTCTCCTACGAGCAGTACTTC
TRBV6-5	NA	TRBD1	TRBJ1-1	CASRPLTGVSTEAFF	TGTGCCAGCAGACCTCTGACAGGGGTGAGCACTGAAGCTTTCTTT
TRBV5-6	NA	TRBD2	TRBJ2-3	CASSPGLAGGSTDTQYF	TGTGCCAGCAGCCCGGGCCTAGCGGGAGGTAGCACAGATACGCAGTATTTT
TRBV6-5	NA	NA	TRBJ2-7	CASARNYEQYF	TGTGCCAGCGCCCGAAACTACGAGCAGTACTTC
TRBV12-3/TRBV12-4	NA	NA	TRBJ2-1	CASSLYREQFF	TGTGCCAGCAGTCTCTACAGAGAGCAGTTCTTC
TRBV7-3	NA	NA	TRBJ1-1	CASSLRGENTEAFF	TGTGCCAGCAGCTTAAGGGGCGAGAACACTGAAGCTTTCTTT
TRBV7-2	NA	NA	TRBJ1-1	CASSSGQNTEAFF	TGTGCCAGCAGTTCAGGACAGAACACTGAAGCTTTCTTT
TRBV19	NA	NA	TRBJ1-5	CASSTQGIQPQHF	TGTGCCAGTAGTACTCAGGGTATTCAGCCCCAGCATTTT
TRBV2	NA	NA	TRBJ1-4	CAMTPGRSNEKLFF	TGTGCCATGACCCCGGGGAGATCTAATGAAAAACTGTTTTTT
TRBV4-1	NA	NA	TRBJ2-7	CASSQGWTRYEQYF	TGCGCCAGCAGCCAGGGCTGGACACGCTACGAGCAGTACTTC
TRBV9	NA	NA	TRBJ2-7	CASSTRPGFSYEQYF	TGTGCCAGCAGCACCAGACCAGGTTTCTCCTACGAGCAGTACTTC
TRBV5-1	NA	NA	TRBJ1-1	CASSLGSGPLNTEAFF	TGCGCCAGCAGCTTGGGGAGCGGACCTTTGAACACTGAAGCTTTCTTT